These 10 T cell receptor beta chains share one sample of origin, sequenced in a study of shared clonotypes between healthy human individuals. Repertoires were generated with immunoSEQ multiplex PCR, while TCRdb's copy carries only in-frame clones and drops some. The sample yields about 980,000 clones, approximately 76% seen once. Material: memory CD4+ T cells sorted from blood. Regarding subset: CD45RA-negative fraction. Receptor source: a man younger than 35 in good health.

The genes are TRBV7-8 and TRBJ1-5; D may be TRBD1 (6 bases). Germline V CDR1 and CDR2: SGHVS, FQNEAQ. The V gene lost 4 bases and the J gene lost 3 bases, with 10 bases spanning the gap. The CDR3 spans 14 residues. The CDR3 DNA is TGTGCCAGCAGCTCCCGGGACACCAATCAGCCCCAGCATTTT. It translates to CASSSRDTNQPQHF.

The rearrangement joins TRBV7-2 to TRBJ2-1, with a possible D match to TRBD1 (5 bases). The germline V gene has CDR1 SGHTA and CDR2 FQGNSA. Trimming left V 5 bases short and J 4 bases short, with 9 bases between. The CDR3 loop spans 13 amino acids. The CDR3 reads CASSRDSYNEQFF. Written as DNA, the CDR3 is TGTGCCAGCAGCAGAGACAGTTACAATGAGCAGTTCTTC.

The V and J genes are TRBV6-6 and TRBJ2-6; 7 bases are a match to TRBD1. Trimming removed 6 bases from V and 2 bases from J; junction bases left unmatched: 4. There are 15 residues in the CDR3. CDR1 is MNHNY, CDR2 SVGAGI, per germline (reference sequence). CDR3 coding DNA: TGTGCCAGCAGCAAACAGGGGCCTGGGGCCAACGTCCTGACTTTC. Protein: CASSKQGPGANVLTF.

The genes are TRBV28 and TRBJ2-2; D tentatively fits TRBD1 or TRBD2 (5 bases each). This CDR3 region has 15 residues. V lost 6 bases to trimming and J lost 6 bases, with 17 bases between them. Germline lookup yields CDR1 MDHEN and CDR2 SYDVKM. The CDR3 loop is CASSLTGTHPGELFF. Written as DNA, the CDR3 is TGTGCCAGCAGCCTTACCGGGACCCACCCCGGGGAGCTGTTTTTT.

This clone was seen only once. The V and J genes are TRBV11-3 and TRBJ2-3, with TRBD2 matching over 15 bases. V dropped 0 bases and J dropped 6; count of bases not matched to a gene: 10. Per the germline V gene, CDR1 is SGHNT and CDR2 is YENEEA. This CDR3 is built from 19 residues. The chain's CDR3 is CASSLEGTSGRYRSDTQYF. DNA for the CDR3: TGTGCCAGCAGCTTAGAGGGGACTAGCGGGAGGTACCGGTCGGATACGCAGTATTTT.

The CDR3 DNA follows: TGTGCCAGCAGTTACCTAGGGACTGGAGGGGGAGATGGCTACACCTTC. It specifies CASSYLGTGGGDGYTF. V is TRBV6-6 and J is TRBJ1-2; TRBD1 might be the D (6 bases). The CDR3 consists of 16 residues. Trimming took 2 bases from V and 6 from J, leaving 19 bases between them. CDR1 and CDR2 from the germline V gene are MNHNY and SVGAGI (reference sequence).

This clone was picked up a small number of times. This chain uses TRBV18 with TRBJ1-2; D uncertain. This CDR3 has 13 amino acids. Trimming pared 3 bases from V and 5 bases from J, leaving 10 bases between. CDR1 is KGHSH, CDR2 LQKENI, per germline. The DNA for the CDR3 is TGTGCCAGCTCACCGGGAGATGGTTATGGCTACACCTTC. Residues: CASSPGDGYGYTF.

The chain combines TRBV10-1 with TRBJ2-3; 10 bases line up with TRBD2. Trimming took 6 bases from V and 3 from J; bases not matched to a gene: 9. Germline V gene sequence: CDR1 WNHNN, CDR2 SYGVQD (reference sequence). There are 16 residues in the CDR3. The CDR3 DNA reads as TGCGCCAGCAGCCCCACGAGCGGGGGGGCAACAGATACGCAGTATTTT. This gives the protein CASSPTSGGATDTQYF.

The genes are TRBV27 and TRBJ2-1; the D gene is possibly TRBD2 (5 bases). Deletions cut 6 bases from V and 3 bases from J, with 15 bases between. The CDR3 runs 15 residues. CDR1 is MNHEY, CDR2 SMNVEV, per germline (reference sequence). CDR3 loop: CASRPAGLNYNEQFF. The CDR3 coding sequence is TGTGCCAGCAGACCAGCAGGACTCAACTACAATGAGCAGTTCTTC.

The gene calls are TRBV6-5 and TRBJ2-3; D not certain. Germline V lookup: CDR1 MNHEY, CDR2 SVGAGI. Trimming stripped 6 bases from V and 1 base from J, with 11 bases between. There are 14 residues in the CDR3. The chain's CDR3 is CASREPGGTDTQYF. The DNA for the CDR3 is TGTGCCAGCAGGGAGCCAGGAGGCACAGATACGCAGTATTTT.